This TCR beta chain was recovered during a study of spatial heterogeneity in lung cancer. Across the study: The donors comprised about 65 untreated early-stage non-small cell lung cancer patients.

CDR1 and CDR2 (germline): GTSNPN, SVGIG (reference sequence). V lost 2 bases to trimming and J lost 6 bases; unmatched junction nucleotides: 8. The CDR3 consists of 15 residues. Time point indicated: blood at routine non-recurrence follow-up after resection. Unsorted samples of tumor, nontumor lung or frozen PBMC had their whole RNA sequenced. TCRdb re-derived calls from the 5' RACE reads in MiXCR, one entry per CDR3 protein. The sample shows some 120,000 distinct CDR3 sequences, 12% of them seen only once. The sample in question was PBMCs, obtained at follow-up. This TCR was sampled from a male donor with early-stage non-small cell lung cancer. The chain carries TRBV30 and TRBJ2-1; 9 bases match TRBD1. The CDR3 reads CAWSRTGTGRNEQFF. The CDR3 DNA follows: TGTGCCTGGAGTAGAACCGGGACAGGGCGCAATGAGCAGTTCTTC.